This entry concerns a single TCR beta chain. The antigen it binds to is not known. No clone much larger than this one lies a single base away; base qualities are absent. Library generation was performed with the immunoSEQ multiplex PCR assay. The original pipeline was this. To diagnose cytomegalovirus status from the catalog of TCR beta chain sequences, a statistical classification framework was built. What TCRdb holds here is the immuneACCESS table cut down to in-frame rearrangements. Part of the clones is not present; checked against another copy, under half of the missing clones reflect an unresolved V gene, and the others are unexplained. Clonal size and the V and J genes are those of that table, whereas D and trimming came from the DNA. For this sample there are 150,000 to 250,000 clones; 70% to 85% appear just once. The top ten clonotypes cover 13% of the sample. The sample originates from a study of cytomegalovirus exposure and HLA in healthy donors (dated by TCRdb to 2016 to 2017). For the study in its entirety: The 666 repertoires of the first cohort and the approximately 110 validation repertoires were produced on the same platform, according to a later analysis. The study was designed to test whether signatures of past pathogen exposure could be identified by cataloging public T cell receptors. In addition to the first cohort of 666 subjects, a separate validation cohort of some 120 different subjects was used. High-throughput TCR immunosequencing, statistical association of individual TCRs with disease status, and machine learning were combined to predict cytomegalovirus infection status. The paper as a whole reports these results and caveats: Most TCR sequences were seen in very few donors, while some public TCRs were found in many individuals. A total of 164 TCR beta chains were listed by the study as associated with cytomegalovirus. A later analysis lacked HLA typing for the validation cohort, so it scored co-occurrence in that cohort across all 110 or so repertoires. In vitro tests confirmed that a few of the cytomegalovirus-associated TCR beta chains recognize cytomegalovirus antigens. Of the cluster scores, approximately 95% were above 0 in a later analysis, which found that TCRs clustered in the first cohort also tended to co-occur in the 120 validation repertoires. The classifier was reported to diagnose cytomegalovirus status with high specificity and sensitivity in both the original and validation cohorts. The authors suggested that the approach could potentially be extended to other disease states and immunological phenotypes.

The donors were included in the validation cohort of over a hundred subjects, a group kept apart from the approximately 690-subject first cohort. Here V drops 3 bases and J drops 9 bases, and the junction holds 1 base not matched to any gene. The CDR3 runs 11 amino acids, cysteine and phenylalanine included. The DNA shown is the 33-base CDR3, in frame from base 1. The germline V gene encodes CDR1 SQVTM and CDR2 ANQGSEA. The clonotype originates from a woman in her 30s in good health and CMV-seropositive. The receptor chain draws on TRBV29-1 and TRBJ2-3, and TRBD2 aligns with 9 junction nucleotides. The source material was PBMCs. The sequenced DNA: TGCAGCGTTGAGGCGGGGGGGACGCAGTATTTT. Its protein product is CSVEAGGTQYF.